This TCR beta chain came from a study of identical twins. TCRdb reanalysed the 5' RACE reads using MiXCR and keeps one entry per CDR3 protein. The sample consists of some 500,000 distinct CDR3 sequences, around 20% of them appearing once. Broader study findings: Model-predicted out-of-frame TCR alpha sharing fell below observed values in monozygotic twins. A partial confounding effect on zero-insertion analyses could come from invariant MAIT and iNKT cells.

To note about this clonotype: Its antigen is unknown.

These data also featured in a second study, about T cells expressing NK-cell markers. That source notes: It was sorted CD3+CD56-NKG2C+, CD3+CD56+NKG2C- and CD3+CD56+NKG2C+ T cells that provided the TCR beta repertoires. No clear determination of HCMV specificity was made for expanded NKG2C+ T cell clones.

Material: CD4+ T cells sorted from blood. The origin of this receptor is a young woman in good health.

DNA for the CDR3: TGTGCCAGCAGACGACTAGCGGCGAGGGGCAATGAGCAGTTCTTC. Translated, it gives CASRRLAARGNEQFF. The chain carries TRBV12-3 or TRBV12-4 and TRBJ2-1, with 9 bases matching TRBD2. Unmatched junction bases numbered 9, after V lost 6 bases and J lost 6 bases. The length of the CDR3 is 15 residues.